Listed here are 10 T cell receptor beta chains from one sample, sequenced in a study of early T cells in non-severe SARS-CoV-2 infection. TCRdb reprocessed the 5' RACE reads via MiXCR and lists one record per CDR3 protein. This sample has some 58,000 distinct CDR3 sequences, with less than 15% found just once. The specimen was whole blood. These TCRs come from an adult who was a healthcare worker with PCR-confirmed SARS-CoV-2 infection or an uninfected control (not recorded which).

The rearrangement joins TRBV12-3 or TRBV12-4 to TRBJ1-5; maybe TRBD1 (5 bases). This CDR3 has 15 amino acids. The V gene lost 2 bases and the J gene lost 0 bases, with 8 bases spanning the gap. CDR3 residues: CASSLMGTSNQPQHF. The CDR3 region has the DNA TGTGCCAGCAGTTTAATGGGGACTAGCAATCAGCCCCAGCATTTT.

This clonotype was detected a few times. This chain links TRBV18 with TRBJ1-5, with 9 bases aligning to TRBD1. This CDR3 comprises 14 residues. J was trimmed by 4 bases and V by 5 bases; bases with no gene match: 3. Germline CDR1 and CDR2: KGHSH and LQKENI. CDR3 sequence reads: CASSTGGRNQPQHF. CDR3 DNA: TGTGCCAGCTCAACAGGGGGCCGAAATCAGCCCCAGCATTTT.

This clonotype has just a few counts. This chain uses TRBV25-1 with TRBJ2-7; TRBD1 is a possible D gene (5 bases). Germline assignment: CDR1 MGHDK and CDR2 SYGVNS. The CDR3 has 13 residues. V lost 2 bases to trimming and J lost 2 bases, with 7 bases between them. In DNA form, the CDR3 reads TGTGCCAGCAGTGAACCCAGGGCCTACGAGCAGTACTTC. This sequence encodes CASSEPRAYEQYF.

In its sample, this clonotype was seen many times. This chain connects TRBV20-1 to TRBJ2-4; 12 positions agree with TRBD2. Looked up from germline, CDR1 is DFQATT and CDR2 is SNEGSKA (reference sequence). Germline trimming cut 5 bases from V and 0 bases from J; bases unmatched to any gene: 17. The CDR3 is made up of 20 amino acids. The CDR3 DNA is TGCAGTGCTCACCCGACTAGCGGGGGAGATAGCCTCATAGCCAAAAACATTCAGTACTTC. Encoded protein: CSAHPTSGGDSLIAKNIQYF.

This clonotype appeared once. The chain combines TRBV12-3 or TRBV12-4 with TRBJ2-7, with a possible D match to TRBD1 (6 bases). CDR3 size: 15 residues. The ends were cut back, 5 bases at V and 2 bases at J, with 16 bases in the middle. Here the CDR3 DNA reads TGTGCCAGCAGTCCCGGGACATCGATTACCTACGAGCAGTACTTC. Translated, it gives CASSPGTSITYEQYF.

Many counts were recorded for this clonotype. This rearrangement joins TRBV7-9 to TRBJ2-5, with unresolved D. V lost 3 bases to trimming and J lost 2 bases, with 16 bases between them. The germline V gene has CDR1 SEHNR and CDR2 FQNEAQ (reference sequence). The CDR3 length is 16 residues. The CDR3 loop reads CASSFPLSALQETQYF. The CDR3 DNA follows: TGTGCCAGCAGCTTTCCGCTTTCGGCCCTACAAGAGACCCAGTACTTC. Full variable domain (outside the CDR3, taken from reference TRBV7-9 and TRBJ2-5): DTGVSQNPRHKITKRGQNVTFRCDPISEHNRLYWYRQTLGQGPEFLTYFQNEAQLEKSRLLSDRFSAERPKGSFSTLEIQRTEQGDSAMYLCASSFPLSALQETQYFGPGTRLLVL.

This clonotype was detected a few times. This chain links TRBV18 with TRBJ1-6; 9 nucleotides agree with TRBD1. After removal of 1 base from V and 10 bases from J, the junction contained 5 bases not matched to a gene. The length of the CDR3 is 15 residues. Germline values: CDR1 KGHSH, CDR2 LQKENI. CDR3 residues: CASSPLRTGDSPLHF. The CDR3 DNA reads as TGTGCCAGCTCACCACTGAGGACAGGGGACTCACCCCTCCACTTT.

The V call is TRBV18, the J call TRBJ2-2; 9 nucleotides align to TRBD2. The CDR3 loop spans 16 amino acids. The J segment lost 0 bases and the V segment lost 4 bases, leaving 3 bases of the junction unmatched. The V gene's germline CDR1 is KGHSH and CDR2 LQKENI. DNA for the CDR3: TGTGCCAGCTCACGGACTAGCGCCGCGAACACCGGGGAGCTGTTTTTT. Translation: CASSRTSAANTGELFF.

This chain uses TRBV6-5 with TRBJ2-2; 7 positions agree with TRBD1. Germline-derived CDR1 and CDR2 are MNHEY and SVGAGI. V dropped 4 bases and J dropped 1; count of bases not matched to a gene: 3. This CDR3 spans 15 amino acids. Here the CDR3 reads CASSSGQENTGELFF. The CDR3 DNA follows: TGTGCCAGCAGTTCTGGACAGGAGAACACCGGGGAGCTGTTTTTT.

This clonotype was picked up one time. This chain links TRBV4-3 with TRBJ2-3, with TRBD1 matching over 10 bases. J lost 1 base, V lost 4 bases, and 5 bases had no gene match. CDR1 is LGHNA, CDR2 YSLEER, per germline. The CDR3 sequence is 16 residues long. In nucleotides, the CDR3 is TGCGCCAGCAGCCGAGACGGGACAGGGGGCACAGATACGCAGTATTTT. Translation gives CASSRDGTGGTDTQYF.